This paragraph reports one T cell receptor beta chain. Its target is not known. The CDR3 is 18 residues long. V was clipped by 3 bases and J by 0 bases; unmatched bases: 5. Germline V CDR1 and CDR2: SGHRS, YFSETQ. The authors loaded roughly 180 ng DNA, around 30,000 T cell genomes, into sorted-subset replicate PCRs. Libraries were prepared by immunoSEQ multiplex PCR; TCRdb keeps only in-frame clonotypes and omits some of them. The repertoire holds over a million clones, with about 96% as singletons. This record belongs to a study of shared clonotypes between healthy human individuals. Study-wide results and limits: Non-shared clonotypes had lower generation probabilities than those shared by all four donors.

Sequencing input: naive CD4+ T cells sorted from blood. The subset was: CD45RA+ positively selected. This chain links TRBV5-1 with TRBJ2-1; TRBD2 matches 14 bases. The source is a young man in good health. CDR3 coding DNA: TGCGCCAGCAGCTGGACCGGGACTAGCGGGAGCTCCTACAATGAGCAGTTCTTC. Translated, it gives CASSWTGTSGSSYNEQFF.